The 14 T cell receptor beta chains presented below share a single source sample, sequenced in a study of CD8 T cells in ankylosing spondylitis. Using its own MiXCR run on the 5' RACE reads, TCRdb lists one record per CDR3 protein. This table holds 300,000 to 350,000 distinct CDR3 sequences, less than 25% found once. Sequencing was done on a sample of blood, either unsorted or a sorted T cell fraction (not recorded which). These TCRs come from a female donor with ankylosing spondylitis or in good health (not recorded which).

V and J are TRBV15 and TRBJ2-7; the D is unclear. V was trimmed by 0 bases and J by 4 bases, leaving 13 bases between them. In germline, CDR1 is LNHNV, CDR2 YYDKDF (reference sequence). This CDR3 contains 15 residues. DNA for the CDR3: TGTGCCACCAGCAGAGACCCCGCGTTGGGATACGAGCAGTACTTC. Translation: CATSRDPALGYEQYF.

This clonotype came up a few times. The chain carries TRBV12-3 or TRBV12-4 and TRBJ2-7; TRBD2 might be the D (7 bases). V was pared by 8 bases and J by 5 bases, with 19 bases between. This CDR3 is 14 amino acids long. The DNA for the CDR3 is TGTGCCAGCCAGACGGGGGGCCACCTAAACGAGCAGTACTTC. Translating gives CASQTGGHLNEQYF.

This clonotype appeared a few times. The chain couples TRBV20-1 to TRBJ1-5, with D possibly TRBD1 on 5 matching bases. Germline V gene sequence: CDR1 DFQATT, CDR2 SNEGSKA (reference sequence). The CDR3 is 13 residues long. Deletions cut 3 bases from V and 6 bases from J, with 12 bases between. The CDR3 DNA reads TGCAGTGCTAGCCTCGACCAGGGTCAGCCCCAGCATTTT. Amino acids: CSASLDQGQPQHF.

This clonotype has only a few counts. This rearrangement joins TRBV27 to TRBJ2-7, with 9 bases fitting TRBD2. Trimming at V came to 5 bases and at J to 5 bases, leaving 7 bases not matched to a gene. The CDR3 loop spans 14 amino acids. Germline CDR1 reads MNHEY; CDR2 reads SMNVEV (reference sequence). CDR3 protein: CASSPRLAENEQYF. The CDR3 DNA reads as TGTGCCAGCAGTCCCCGACTAGCGGAAAACGAGCAGTACTTC.

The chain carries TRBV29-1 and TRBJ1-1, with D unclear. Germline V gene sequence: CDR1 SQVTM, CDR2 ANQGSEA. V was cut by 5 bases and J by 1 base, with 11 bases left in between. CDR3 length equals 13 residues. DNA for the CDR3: TGCAGCGTTCTAGGCTTGGGGAACACTGAAGCTTTCTTT. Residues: CSVLGLGNTEAFF.

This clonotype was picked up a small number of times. CDR3 sequence reads: CASRDRTTEAFF. CDR3 coding DNA: TGTGCCAGCCGGGACAGGACCACTGAAGCTTTCTTT. The rearrangement uses TRBV11-2 and TRBJ1-1, with 8 positions matching TRBD1. The V gene's germline CDR1 is SGHAT and CDR2 FQNNGV. Losses at the gene ends were 8 bases for V and 4 bases for J; bases not matched to a gene: 3. This CDR3 comprises 12 residues. Using reference TRBV11-2 and TRBJ1-1 for the parts outside the CDR3, the full variable domain is EAGVAQSPRYKIIEKRQSVAFWCNPISGHATLYWYQQILGQGPKLLIQFQNNGVVDDSQLPKDRFSAERLKGVDSTLKIQPAKLEDSAVYLCASRDRTTEAFFGQGTRLTVV.

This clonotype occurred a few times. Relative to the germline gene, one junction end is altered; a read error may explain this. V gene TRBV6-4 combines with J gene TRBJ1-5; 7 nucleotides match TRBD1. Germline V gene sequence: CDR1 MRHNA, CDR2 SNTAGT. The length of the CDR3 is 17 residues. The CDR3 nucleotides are TGTGCCATCAGTGACTCCGAGGGGGCATTGAGCAATCAGCCCCAGCATTTT. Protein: CAISDSEGALSNQPQHF.

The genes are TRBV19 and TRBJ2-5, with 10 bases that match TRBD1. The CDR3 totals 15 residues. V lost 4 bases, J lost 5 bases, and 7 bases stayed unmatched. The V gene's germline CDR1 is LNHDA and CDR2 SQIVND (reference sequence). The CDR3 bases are TGTGCCAGTAGTACCAGCCGGGACAGGGGTGAGACCCAGTACTTC. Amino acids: CASSTSRDRGETQYF.

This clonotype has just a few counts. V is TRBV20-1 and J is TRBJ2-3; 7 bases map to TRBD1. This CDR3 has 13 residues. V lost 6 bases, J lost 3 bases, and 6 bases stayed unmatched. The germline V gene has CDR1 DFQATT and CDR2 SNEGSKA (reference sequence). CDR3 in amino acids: CSAGTARTDTQYF. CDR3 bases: TGCAGTGCGGGGACAGCGAGGACAGATACGCAGTATTTT.

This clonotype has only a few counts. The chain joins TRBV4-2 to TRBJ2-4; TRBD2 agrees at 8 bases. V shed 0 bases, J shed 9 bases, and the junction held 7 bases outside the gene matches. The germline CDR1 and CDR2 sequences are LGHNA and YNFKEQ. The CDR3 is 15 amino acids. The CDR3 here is CASSQEGLAGGIQYF. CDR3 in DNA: TGTGCCAGCAGCCAAGAGGGCCTAGCGGGTGGCATTCAGTACTTC.

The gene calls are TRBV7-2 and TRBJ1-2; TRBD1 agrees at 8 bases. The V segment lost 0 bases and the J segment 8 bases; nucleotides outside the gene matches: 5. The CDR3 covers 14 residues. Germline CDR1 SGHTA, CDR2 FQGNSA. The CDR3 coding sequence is TGTGCCAGCAGCTTAGCCGGTCAGGGGGCGGGCTACACCTTC. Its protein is CASSLAGQGAGYTF.

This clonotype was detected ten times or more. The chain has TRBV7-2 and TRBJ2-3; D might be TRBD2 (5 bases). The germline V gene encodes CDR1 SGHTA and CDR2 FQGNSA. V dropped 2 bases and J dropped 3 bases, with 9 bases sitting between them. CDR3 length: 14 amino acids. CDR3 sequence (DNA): TGTGCCAGCAGCTTAACGGTAGCGACAGATACGCAGTATTTT. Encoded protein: CASSLTVATDTQYF.

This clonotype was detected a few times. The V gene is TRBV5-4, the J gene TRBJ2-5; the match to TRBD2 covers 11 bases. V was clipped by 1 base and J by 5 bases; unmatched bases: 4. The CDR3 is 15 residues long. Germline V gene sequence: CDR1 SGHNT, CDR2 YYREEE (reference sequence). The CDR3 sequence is CASSLSVAGGETQYF. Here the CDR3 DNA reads TGTGCCAGCAGCTTGAGTGTAGCGGGAGGGGAGACCCAGTACTTC.

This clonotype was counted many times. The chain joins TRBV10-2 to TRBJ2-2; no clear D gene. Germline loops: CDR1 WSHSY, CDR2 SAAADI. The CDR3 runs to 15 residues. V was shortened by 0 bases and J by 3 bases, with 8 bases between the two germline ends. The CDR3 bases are TGCGCCAGCAGTGAGTCGAAATTCTACACCGGGGAGCTGTTTTTT. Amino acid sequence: CASSESKFYTGELFF.